A single sample gave rise to the 8 T cell receptor beta chains below, sequenced in a study of T-cell reconstitution after alpha-beta-depleted transplantation in children listed by TCRdb under 2016. Study-wide findings and limitations: Hyperexpanded clone frequencies declined over subsequent months; after one year, T-cell counts and TCRbeta diversity were mostly attributed to newly produced T cells.

The library came from PCR. The sample was run on an Illumina HiSeq 2500. TCR libraries were prepared with molecular barcoding, using unique molecular identifiers to normalize TCRbeta repertoire quantification. TCRdb cleaned the public reads at Q25 with fastp, built clones with MiXCR and kept in-frame beta chains. Each CDR3 protein gets just one entry, which takes the most common genes and DNA from the rows behind it. The sample table contains around 300,000 distinct CDR3 sequences; only one count was recorded for roughly 7.8% of them. The ten largest clones capture approximately 9.6% of the sample. The treatment or condition label on this specimen signifies: allogeneic hematopoietic cell transplantation with graft depleted of TCRalphabeta T cells and CD19 B cells. Antigen specificity for these receptors is unknown. The sequencing here drew on peripheral blood, taken 360 days after TCRalphabeta/CD19-depleted stem cell transplant. All receptors come from a female patient between 2 and 15 years old who had a stem cell transplant for Fanconi anemia, so the T cells may come from the graft donor.

This chain joins TRBV19 and TRBJ2-1; no reliable D call. From germline, CDR1 is LNHDA and CDR2 SQIVND (reference sequence). This CDR3 spans 13 amino acids. The V and J ends lost 10 bases and 4 bases respectively, with 14 bases between them. CDR3: CATSARAYNEQFF. Written as DNA, the CDR3 is TGTGCCACCTCGGCGAGAGCTTACAATGAGCAGTTCTTC. The whole variable domain, filled in from reference TRBV19 and TRBJ2-1, reads DGGITQSPKYLFRKEGQNVTLSCEQNLNHDAMYWYRQDPGQGLRLIYYSQIVNDFQKGDIAEGYSVSREKKESFPLTVTSAQKNPTAFYLCATSARAYNEQFFGPGTRLTVL.

The genes are TRBV27 and TRBJ1-1; D remains ambiguous. Per the germline V gene, CDR1 is MNHEY and CDR2 is SMNVEV (reference sequence). The V end lost 1 base, the J end lost 0 bases, and 12 bases lay between the germline ends. The CDR3 spans 16 residues. The CDR3 nucleotides are TGTGCCAGCAGTTTATATGGAAGTTACATGAACACTGAAGCTTTCTTT. This encodes CASSLYGSYMNTEAFF.

This clonotype was seen at least ten times. V gene TRBV4-3 combines with J gene TRBJ1-6; D is ambiguous. V was clipped by 0 bases and J by 13 bases, with 19 bases between them. Germline V gene data show CDR1 as LGHNA and CDR2 as YSLEER. The CDR3 runs to 16 residues. Here the CDR3 reads CASSQDEGGMELPLHF. CDR3 nucleotides: TGCGCCAGCAGCCAAGATGAGGGCGGGATGGAGTTGCCCCTCCACTTT.

A few counts support this clonotype. This chain joins TRBV9 and TRBJ2-5; no firm D call. Per the germline V gene, CDR1 is SGDLS and CDR2 is YYNGEE. The CDR3 length is 16 residues. V lost 0 bases and J lost 5, with 17 bases in between. This chain's CDR3 is CASSVAPTPIEETQYF. The CDR3 DNA is TGTGCCAGCAGCGTAGCTCCAACGCCTATCGAGGAGACCCAGTACTTC.

In this sample, this clonotype turned up many times. This chain uses TRBV7-6 with TRBJ1-2; 8 positions agree with TRBD1. CDR3 length: 17 amino acids. The V gene's germline CDR1 is SGHVS and CDR2 FNYEAQ. V was clipped by 1 base and J by 2 bases; unmatched bases: 9. The CDR3 coding sequence is TGTGCCAGCAGCTTAGTAGGGACAGGCCCCTTGAACTATGGCTACACCTTC. It encodes CASSLVGTGPLNYGYTF.

This clonotype appeared many times. The rearrangement links TRBV29-1 to TRBJ2-2; no definite D call. The V gene lost 1 base and the J gene lost 2 bases, with 8 bases spanning the gap. The CDR3 is 14 amino acids. The germline CDR1 and CDR2 sequences are SQVTM and ANQGSEA. The CDR3 DNA follows: TGCAGCGTTGAAGGGGCAGACAACACCGGGGAGCTGTTTTTT. It codes for CSVEGADNTGELFF.

This clonotype was found a few times. This chain connects TRBV20-1 to TRBJ2-7; the D is unclear. V lost 4 bases and J 0 bases, leaving 10 bases between the germline ends. In germline, CDR1 is DFQATT, CDR2 SNEGSKA (reference sequence). The CDR3 is 13 amino acids. The chain's CDR3 is CSANVRHSYEQYV. The CDR3 nucleotides are TGCAGTGCTAATGTTCGGCACTCCTACGAGCAGTACGTC.

The table lists this clonotype with many counts. The chain joins TRBV20-1 to TRBJ2-1; perhaps TRBD2 as D (6 bases). The germline V gene encodes CDR1 DFQATT and CDR2 SNEGSKA (reference sequence). This CDR3 has 16 amino acids. V gave up 3 bases and J gave up 7 bases, with 22 bases separating them. DNA for the CDR3: TGCAGTGCTAGTAGCCCGGGAGCAGGAGCTTCGAATGAGCAGTTCTTC. Translating gives CSASSPGAGASNEQFF.